The clone carrying this T cell receptor (beta chain) showed up just a few times. The antigen is unknown. One junction end disagrees with the germline gene, perhaps due to a read error. Each CDR3 protein is one row after TCRdb ran MiXCR on the RT-PCR reads. The data contain about 780,000 distinct CDR3 sequences, approximately 17% of them singletons. These data originate in a study of response to subunit inactivated influenza vaccine. Points from the study as a whole: After each seasonal influenza vaccination, few new T cells are recruited, the authors suggested.

This clonotype originated in a man aged 50-59 years who received an inactivated influenza vaccine. The sample was PBMCs from blood, taken 4 to 6 days after vaccination.

CDR3 in amino acids: CASSLDSTQYF. CDR3 coding DNA: TGTGCCAGCAGTTTAGATAGTACGCAGTATTTT. The chain has TRBV7-2 and TRBJ2-3, with no clear D. CDR1 and CDR2 (germline): SGHTA, FQGNSA. The CDR3 extends over 11 amino acids.